This TCR beta chain was captured in a study of T cells in Graves' hyperthyroidism and ophthalmopathy. Blood was sampled at initial diagnosis of hyperthyroidism, prior to onset of any ophthalmopathy symptoms. Trimming took off 1 base at V and 8 bases at J, with 14 bases between the two ends. This CDR3 has 14 amino acids. Germline assignment: CDR1 SEHNR and CDR2 FQNEAQ (reference sequence). TCR beta CDR3 regions were amplified from RNA transcripts. TCR CDR3 regions were first amplified by RT-PCR with HTBI primers. From the multiplex PCR reads, TCRdb called clonotypes with MiXCR, one entry per CDR3 protein. The sample has a few hundred thousand distinct CDR3 sequences, approximately 13% seen once; the top ten hold about 20%.

The source material was blood. This TCR came from a man between 25 and 39 years old with Graves' hyperthyroidism that later progressed to Graves' ophthalmopathy. The chain combines TRBV7-9 with TRBJ1-2; D is unresolved. CDR3 DNA sequence: TGTGCCAGCAGCTTAGATGGTTTTACAGCAGGCTACACCTTC. Amino acids: CASSLDGFTAGYTF.